The 9 T cell receptor beta chains in this list originate from one sample, sequenced in a study of blood T cells in healthy people across ages. Alongside a J-beta primer mix, a sample-barcoded 5' primer served in a second PCR lasting about 7 to 11 cycles. TCRdb re-analysed the 5' RACE reads in MiXCR, keeping a single row per CDR3 protein. This sample yields about 1.5 million distinct CDR3 sequences, of which roughly 43% are seen a single time; 4% belongs to the top ten. Sequencing input: blood. The receptors derive from a woman under 30 in good health.

CDR3 sequence (DNA): TGCGCCAGCAGCCCCGACAGTTTAGGTTCCTACAATGAGCAGTTCTTC. This translates into CASSPDSLGSYNEQFF. The rearrangement uses TRBV5-1 and TRBJ2-1; TRBD1 is a possible D gene (5 bases). Trimming removed 4 bases from V and 1 base from J, with 15 bases in between. The CDR3 loop spans 16 amino acids. Germline assignment: CDR1 SGHRS and CDR2 YFSETQ.

The chain combines TRBV9 with TRBJ2-5, with TRBD2 matching 7 bases. Germline loops: CDR1 SGDLS, CDR2 YYNGEE. J was trimmed by 1 base and V by 3 bases; bases with no gene match: 6. The CDR3 covers 15 residues. The CDR3 reads CASSDRLAGQETQYF. The CDR3, as DNA: TGTGCCAGCAGCGACCGACTAGCCGGCCAAGAGACCCAGTACTTC. Full variable domain (rest looked up from reference TRBV9 and TRBJ2-5): DSGVTQTPKHLITATGQRVTLRCSPRSGDLSVYWYQQSLDQGLQFLIQYYNGEERAKGNILERFSAQQFPDLHSELNLSSLELGDSALYFCASSDRLAGQETQYFGPGTRLLVL.

This clonotype has more than one count but fewer than ten. The chain uses TRBV28 and TRBJ1-5; TRBD1 matches at 8 bases. Trimming removed 5 bases from V and 5 bases from J; junction bases left unmatched: 5. Germline V gene lookup returns CDR1 MDHEN and CDR2 SYDVKM. This CDR3 spans 14 amino acids. In DNA, the CDR3 is TGTGCCAGCAGTGAGGGGACAGGTCATCAGCCCCAGCATTTT. Translated: CASSEGTGHQPQHF.

This clonotype has a single count. The J gene is TRBJ1-1, the V gene TRBV29-1, with 7 bases that match TRBD1. The CDR3 runs to 11 residues. V was pared by 8 bases and J by 8 bases, with 8 bases of the junction left unmatched. In germline, CDR1 is SQVTM, CDR2 ANQGSEA. Here the CDR3 reads CSIGDRREAFF. CDR3 sequence (DNA): TGCAGCATAGGGGACAGACGAGAAGCTTTCTTT.

This clonotype was seen a handful of times. With a much larger clone just one base away, this may be a read error. The J gene is TRBJ2-4, the V gene TRBV3-1; D ambiguous. The J call is uncertain, as TRBJ2-7 better fits the DNA end. The CDR3 runs 12 residues. Germline V lookup: CDR1 LGHDT, CDR2 YNNKEL (reference sequence). The CDR3 sequence: CASSQNRYEQYF. CDR3 DNA sequence: TGTGCCAGCAGCCAAAACCGGTACGAGCAGTACTTC.

This clonotype showed up just a few times. V usage is TRBV25-1 and J usage is TRBJ2-5; D may be TRBD1 or TRBD2 (5 bases each). Trimming removed 2 bases from V and 10 bases from J, with 14 bases in between. The CDR3 totals 13 residues. Germline loops: CDR1 MGHDK, CDR2 SYGVNS. DNA of the CDR3: TGTGCCAGCAGTGAAGTAGGGACCCGAAACCAGTACTTC. It encodes CASSEVGTRNQYF.

The chain recombines TRBV10-3 with TRBJ1-5; a possible D gene is TRBD1 (5 bases). Germline V lookup: CDR1 ENHRY, CDR2 SYGVKD. Trimming stripped 10 bases from V and 1 base from J, with 14 bases between. The CDR3 loop spans 14 amino acids. The CDR3, as DNA: TGTGCCAGCCGTGGGGGGACGAGCAATCAGCCCCAGCATTTT. Its protein is CASRGGTSNQPQHF.

The rearrangement links TRBV27 to TRBJ2-7; 8 bases map to TRBD1. This CDR3 has 17 amino acids. The ends lost 6 bases at V and 7 bases at J; junction bases unmatched: 20. The germline V gene encodes CDR1 MNHEY and CDR2 SMNVEV (reference sequence). The DNA for the CDR3 is TGTGCCAGCAGATCTATCTTCAGGGGGCGTCAGAACAATGAGCAGTACTTC. Encoded protein: CASRSIFRGRQNNEQYF.

The chain uses TRBV2 and TRBJ1-2, with TRBD1 matching over 7 bases. Germline V gives CDR1 SNHLY, CDR2 FYNNEI. V lost 11 bases, J lost 1 base, and 7 bases stayed unmatched. This CDR3 region has 13 residues. Here the CDR3 reads CAGQQGRNYGYTF. DNA of the CDR3: TGTGCCGGCCAACAGGGGCGTAACTATGGCTACACCTTC.